This T cell receptor (beta chain) was sequenced in a study of response to subunit inactivated influenza vaccine. TCRdb fed the RT-PCR reads into MiXCR, producing one record per CDR3 protein. The repertoire holds 600,000 to 850,000 distinct CDR3 sequences, with 14% as singletons. General study findings and limits: Seasonal influenza vaccination, on each occasion, was suggested by the authors to recruit few new T cells.

In the case of this clonotype: Its matching antigen is unknown.

The specimen comprised PBMCs from blood, sampled approximately 15 days before vaccination. This clonotype originated in a man aged 45-60 years who received an inactivated influenza vaccine.

CDR3 nucleotide sequence: TGCAGTGCTAGAGATTTCCGGGCGGCCGGGAATGAGCAGTTCTTC. Its translation: CSARDFRAAGNEQFF. This chain joins TRBV20-1 and TRBJ2-1; D is unresolved. Germline V lookup: CDR1 DFQATT, CDR2 SNEGSKA (reference sequence). The V gene lost 0 bases and the J gene lost 7 bases, with 16 bases spanning the gap. The CDR3 totals 15 residues.